The clone carrying this T cell receptor (beta chain) occurred many times. This sample is part of a study of T-cell reconstitution after alpha-beta-depleted transplantation in children. Preparation of the TCRbeta library involved a method that used unique molecular identifiers. TCRdb re-called the PCR reads through MiXCR, storing one row per CDR3 protein. The table lists hundreds of thousands of distinct CDR3 sequences, 16% of them singletons. CDR1 DFQATT and CDR2 SNEGSKA come from the germline V gene (reference sequence). The CDR3 spans 13 residues. The ends lost 5 bases at V and 6 bases at J; junction bases unmatched: 6.

V is TRBV20-1 and J is TRBJ2-7, with 11 bases fitting TRBD1. This clonotype was obtained from a human donor who donated a stem cell graft to a child with acute myeloid leukemia. Sequenced material: PBMCs from the stem cell graft donor, taken from the stem cell graft. CDR3 sequence (DNA): TGCAGTGCTCCTGGACAGGGGGCCGGCGAGCAGTACTTC. Protein product: CSAPGQGAGEQYF.